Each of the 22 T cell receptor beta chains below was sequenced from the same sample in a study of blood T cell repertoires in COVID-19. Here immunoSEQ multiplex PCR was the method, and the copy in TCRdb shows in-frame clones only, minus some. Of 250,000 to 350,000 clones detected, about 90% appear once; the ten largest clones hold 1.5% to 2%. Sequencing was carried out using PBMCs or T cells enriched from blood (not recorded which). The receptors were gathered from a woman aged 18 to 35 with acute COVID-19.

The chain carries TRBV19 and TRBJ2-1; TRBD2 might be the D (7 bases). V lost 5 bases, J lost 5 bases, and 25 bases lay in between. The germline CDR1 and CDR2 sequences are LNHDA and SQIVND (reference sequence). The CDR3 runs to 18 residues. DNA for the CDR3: TGTGCCAGTAGTGGGCTGAGGAGCGCGCGAGGGGGGGACAATGAGCAGTTCTTC. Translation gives CASSGLRSARGGDNEQFF.

CDR3: CASSLGESSYNEQFF. DNA of the CDR3: TGTGCCAGCAGCTTAGGGGAGAGCTCCTACAATGAGCAGTTCTTC. J is TRBJ2-1 and V is TRBV7-3, with D maybe TRBD2 (5 bases). The CDR3 spans 15 residues. V was pared by 2 bases and J by 0 bases, with 8 bases between. Germline CDR1 reads SGHTA; CDR2 reads FQGTGA.

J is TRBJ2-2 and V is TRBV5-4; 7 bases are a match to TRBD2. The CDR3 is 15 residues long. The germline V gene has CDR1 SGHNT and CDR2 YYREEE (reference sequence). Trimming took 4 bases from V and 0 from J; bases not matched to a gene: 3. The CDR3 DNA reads TGTGCCAGCAGCCTTGGGACTACGAACACCGGGGAGCTGTTTTTT. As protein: CASSLGTTNTGELFF.

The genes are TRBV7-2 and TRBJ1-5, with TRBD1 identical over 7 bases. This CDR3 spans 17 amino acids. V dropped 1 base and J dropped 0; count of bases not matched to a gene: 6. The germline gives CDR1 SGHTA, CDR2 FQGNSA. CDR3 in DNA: TGTGCCAGCAGCTTAGGACGTGGGACAGTTAGCAATCAGCCCCAGCATTTT. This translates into CASSLGRGTVSNQPQHF.

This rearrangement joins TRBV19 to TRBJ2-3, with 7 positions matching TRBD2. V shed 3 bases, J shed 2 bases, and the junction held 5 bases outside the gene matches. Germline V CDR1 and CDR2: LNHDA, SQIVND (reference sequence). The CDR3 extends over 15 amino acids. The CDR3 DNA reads TGTGCCAGTAGTATTCGGCTAGCGGTCACAGATACGCAGTATTTT. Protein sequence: CASSIRLAVTDTQYF.

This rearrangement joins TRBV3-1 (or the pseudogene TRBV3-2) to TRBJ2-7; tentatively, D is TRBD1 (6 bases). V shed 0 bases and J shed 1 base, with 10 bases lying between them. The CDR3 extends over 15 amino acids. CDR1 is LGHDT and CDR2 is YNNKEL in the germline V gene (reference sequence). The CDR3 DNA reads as TGTGCCAGCAGCCAAGATCCGGGACAATCCTACGAGCAGTACTTC. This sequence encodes CASSQDPGQSYEQYF.

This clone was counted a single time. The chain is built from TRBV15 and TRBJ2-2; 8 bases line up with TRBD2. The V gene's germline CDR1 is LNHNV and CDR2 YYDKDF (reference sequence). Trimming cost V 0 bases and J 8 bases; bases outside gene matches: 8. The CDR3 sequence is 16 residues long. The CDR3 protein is CATSRDQAGVSGELFF. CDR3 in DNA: TGTGCCACCAGCAGAGATCAAGCGGGAGTTTCAGGGGAGCTGTTTTTT.

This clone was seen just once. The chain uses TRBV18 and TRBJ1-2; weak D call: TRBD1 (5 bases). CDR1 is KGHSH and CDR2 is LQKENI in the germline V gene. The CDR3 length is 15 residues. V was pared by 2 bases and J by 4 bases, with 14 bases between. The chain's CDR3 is CASSPGEGLTYGYTF. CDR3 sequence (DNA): TGTGCCAGCTCACCAGGGGAGGGGTTGACCTATGGCTACACCTTC. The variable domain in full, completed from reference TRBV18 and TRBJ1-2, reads NAGVMQNPRHLVRRRGQEARLRCSPMKGHSHVYWYRQLPEEGLKFMVYLQKENIIDESGMPKERFSAEFPKEGPSILRIQQVVRGDSAAYFCASSPGEGLTYGYTFGSGTRLTVV.

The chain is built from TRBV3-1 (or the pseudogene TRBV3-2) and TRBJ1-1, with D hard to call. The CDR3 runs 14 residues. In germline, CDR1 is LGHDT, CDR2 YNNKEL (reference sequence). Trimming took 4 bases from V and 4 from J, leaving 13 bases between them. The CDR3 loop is CASSPLNRGTEAFF. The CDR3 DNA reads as TGTGCCAGCAGCCCTTTAAATCGGGGCACTGAAGCTTTCTTT.

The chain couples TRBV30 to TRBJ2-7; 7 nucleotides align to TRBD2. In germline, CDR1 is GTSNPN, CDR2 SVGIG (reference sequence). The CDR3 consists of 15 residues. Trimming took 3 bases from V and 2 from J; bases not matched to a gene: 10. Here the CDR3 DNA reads TGTGCCTGGAGGCGACTAGCTTCGGGCCCCTACGAGCAGTACTTC. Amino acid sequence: CAWRRLASGPYEQYF.

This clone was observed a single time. CDR3 protein: CASSQVRYYNEQFF. The DNA for the CDR3 is TGTGCCAGCAGCCAAGTCCGCTACTACAATGAGCAGTTCTTC. This chain uses TRBV3-1 (or the pseudogene TRBV3-2) with TRBJ2-1; D unclear. This CDR3 contains 14 residues. V was shortened by 1 base and J by 3 bases, with 7 bases between the two germline ends. CDR1 LGHDT and CDR2 YNNKEL come from the germline V gene (reference sequence).

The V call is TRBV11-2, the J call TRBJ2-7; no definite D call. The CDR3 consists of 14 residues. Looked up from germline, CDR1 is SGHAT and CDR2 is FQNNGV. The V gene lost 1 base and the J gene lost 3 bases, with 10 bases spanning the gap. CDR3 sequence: CASSLVSGYYEQYF. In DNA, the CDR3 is TGTGCCAGCAGCTTAGTATCCGGGTACTACGAGCAGTACTTC.

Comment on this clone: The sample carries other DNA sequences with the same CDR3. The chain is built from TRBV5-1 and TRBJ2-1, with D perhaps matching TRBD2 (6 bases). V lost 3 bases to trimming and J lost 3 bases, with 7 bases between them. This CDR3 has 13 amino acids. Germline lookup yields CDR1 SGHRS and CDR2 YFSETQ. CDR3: CASSSTSYNEQFF. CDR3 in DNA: TGCGCCAGCAGCTCGACTAGCTACAATGAGCAGTTCTTC.

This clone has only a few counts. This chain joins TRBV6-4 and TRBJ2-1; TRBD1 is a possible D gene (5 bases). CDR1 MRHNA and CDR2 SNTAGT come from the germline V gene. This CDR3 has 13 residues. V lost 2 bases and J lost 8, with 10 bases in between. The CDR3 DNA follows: TGTGCCAGCAGTGACCCTAAACAGGATGAGCAGTTCTTC. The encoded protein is CASSDPKQDEQFF.

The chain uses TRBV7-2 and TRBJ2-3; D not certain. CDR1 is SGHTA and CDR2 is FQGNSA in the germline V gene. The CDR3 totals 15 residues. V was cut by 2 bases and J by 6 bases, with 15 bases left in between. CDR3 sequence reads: CASSLSGVLSDTQYF. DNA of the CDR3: TGTGCCAGCAGCTTATCTGGAGTCTTATCGGATACGCAGTATTTT.

CDR3 sequence: CASSQDWSGPSNNSPLHF. CDR3 DNA: TGCGCCAGCAGCCAAGATTGGTCAGGTCCCTCGAATAATTCACCCCTCCACTTT. The gene calls are TRBV4-3 and TRBJ1-6; D not certain. This CDR3 comprises 18 residues. From germline, CDR1 is LGHNA and CDR2 YSLEER. V shed 0 bases and J shed 5 bases, with 17 bases lying between them.

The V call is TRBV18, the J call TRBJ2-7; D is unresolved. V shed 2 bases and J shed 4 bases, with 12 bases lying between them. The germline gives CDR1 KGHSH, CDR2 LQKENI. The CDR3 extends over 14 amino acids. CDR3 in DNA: TGTGCCAGCTCACCATTACAGACGAGTTACGAGCAGTACTTC. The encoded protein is CASSPLQTSYEQYF.

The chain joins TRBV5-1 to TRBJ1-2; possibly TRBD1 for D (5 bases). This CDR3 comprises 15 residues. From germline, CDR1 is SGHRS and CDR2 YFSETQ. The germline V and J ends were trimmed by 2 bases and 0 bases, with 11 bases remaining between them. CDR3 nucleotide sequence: TGCGCCAGCAGCTTACAGGAGAATTCTAACTATGGCTACACCTTC. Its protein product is CASSLQENSNYGYTF.

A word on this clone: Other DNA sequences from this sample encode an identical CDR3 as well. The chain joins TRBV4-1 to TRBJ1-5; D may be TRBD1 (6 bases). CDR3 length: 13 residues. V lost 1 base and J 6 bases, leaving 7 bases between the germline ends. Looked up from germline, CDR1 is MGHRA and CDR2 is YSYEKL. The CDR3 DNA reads TGCGCCAGCAGCCAAGTCAGGGGTCAGCCCCAGCATTTT. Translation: CASSQVRGQPQHF.

The CDR3 bases are TGCGCCAGCAGCCAGGGTTTTGACGCCGGGGAGCTGTTTTTT. Encoded protein: CASSQGFDAGELFF. V and J are TRBV5-1 and TRBJ2-2; possible D gene TRBD1, 5 bases. CDR1 is SGHRS, CDR2 YFSETQ, per germline. Trimming left V 4 bases short and J 6 bases short, with 13 bases between. This CDR3 is 14 amino acids long.

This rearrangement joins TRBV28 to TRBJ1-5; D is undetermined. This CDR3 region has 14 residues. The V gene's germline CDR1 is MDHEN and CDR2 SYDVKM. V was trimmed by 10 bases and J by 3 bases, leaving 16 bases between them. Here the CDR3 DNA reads TGTGCCACCTCAAGTCCTTCGGTCAATCAGCCCCAGCATTTT. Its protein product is CATSSPSVNQPQHF.

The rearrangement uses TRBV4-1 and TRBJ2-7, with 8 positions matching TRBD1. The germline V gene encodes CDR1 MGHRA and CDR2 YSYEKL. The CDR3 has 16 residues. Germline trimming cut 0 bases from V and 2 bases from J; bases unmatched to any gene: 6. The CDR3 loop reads CASSQEEGQGTYEQYF. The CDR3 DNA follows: TGCGCCAGCAGCCAAGAGGAAGGACAGGGCACCTACGAGCAGTACTTC.